The next 3 T cell receptor beta chains were all read from a single sample in a study of blood T cell repertoires in COVID-19. Produced via immunoSEQ multiplex PCR; TCRdb's table is partial and in-frame only. The sample lists some 300,000 clones, around 87% occurring once. Input material: peripheral blood. These receptors all stem from a man in his 70s with acute or convalescent COVID-19.

The CDR3 protein is CASSGQSEAFF. In DNA form, the CDR3 reads TGTGCCAGCAGTGGACAGTCTGAAGCTTTCTTT. The chain joins TRBV2 to TRBJ1-1, with D tentatively TRBD1 (5 bases). Trimming pared 4 bases from V and 6 bases from J, leaving 6 bases between. The CDR3 sequence is 11 residues long. The germline gives CDR1 SNHLY, CDR2 FYNNEI.

This clone was found a few times. The sample holds other DNA sequences that translate to the same CDR3. The V gene is TRBV5-1, the J gene TRBJ1-1; D may be TRBD1 (6 bases). The CDR3 has 14 amino acids. Germline V gene data show CDR1 as SGHRS and CDR2 as YFSETQ. Trimming took 0 bases from V and 2 from J, leaving 8 bases between them. The CDR3 coding sequence is TGCGCCAGCAGCTTGGACAGGGTAAACACTGAAGCTTTCTTT. Translated, it gives CASSLDRVNTEAFF. Supplemented by reference TRBV5-1 and TRBJ1-1, the full variable domain reads KAGVTQTPRYLIKTRGQQVTLSCSPISGHRSVSWYQQTPGQGLQFLFEYFSETQRNKGNFPGRFSGRQFSNSRSEMNVSTLELGDSALYLCASSLDRVNTEAFFGQGTRLTVV.

The chain uses TRBV20-1 and TRBJ2-1, with a tentative D call TRBD1 (6 bases). This CDR3 spans 11 amino acids. Germline-derived CDR1 and CDR2 are DFQATT and SNEGSKA (reference sequence). Between the trimmed V and J ends, which lost 6 bases and 5 bases, there was a span of 8 bases. The CDR3 protein is CSARTDNEQFF. DNA of the CDR3: TGCAGTGCCCGGACAGACAATGAGCAGTTCTTC.